This is a list of T cell receptor beta chains from one sample in a study of CD8+CD57+ T cells in acquired aplastic anemia. One entry per CDR3 protein, called by TCRdb with MiXCR from the reads. In the table there are approximately 45,000 distinct CDR3 sequences, about 78% of which are singletons. The source material was sorted CD4+, CD8+, or CD8+CD57+ T cells (not recorded which) from PBMCs. The receptors shown here come from a human donor in good health, serving as a control. Each CDR3 is given with its conserved first and last residue. Fields, in order: D gene, V gene, J gene, clone size, CDR3 DNA, CDR3 protein. The D gene is left open where the match is weak. The listing skips clone size in some rows; elsewhere it reads once, few, many or a size class.

>NA|TRBV30|TRBJ1-1|many
TGTGCCTGGAGCGCCAGTGGCACTGAAGCTTTCTTT
CAWSASGTEAFF
>TRBD2|TRBV29-1|TRBJ2-3|few
TGCAGCGTGGACACCCTGGGAGGGGCCGGTCAAGATACGCAGTATTTT
CSVDTLGGAGQDTQYF
>TRBD2|TRBV2|TRBJ2-7|NA
TGTGCCAGCAGTGAACTAGCGGGGGATTTTTACGAGCAGTACTTC
CASSELAGDFYEQYF
>NA|TRBV2|TRBJ1-6|NA
TGTGCCCTACGCCGGCAACCCTATAATTTACCCCTCCACTTT
CALRRQPYNLPLHF
>NA|TRBV15|TRBJ1-5|NA
TGTGCCACCAGCAGACAGGGAGGCAATCAGCCCCAGCATTTT
CATSRQGGNQPQHF
>TRBD1|TRBV2|TRBJ2-1|medium-sized
TGTGCCAGCAGCGACGACAGGGGGGAGGATGAGCAGTTCTTC
CASSDDRGEDEQFF
>NA|TRBV10-3|TRBJ1-1|NA
TGTGCCATCAGTGACTCGGACGGGAACACTGAAGCTTTCTTT
CAISDSDGNTEAFF
>NA|TRBV30|TRBJ2-2|many
TGTGCCTGGTCGCTTGAGAACACCGGGGAGCTGTTTTTT
CAWSLENTGELFF
>NA|TRBV20-1|TRBJ1-5|NA
TGCAGTGCTGCACCAGATTCTGATCAGCCCCAGCATTTT
CSAAPDSDQPQHF
>NA|TRBV7-2|TRBJ1-6|NA
TGTGCCAGCAGCCGAGGGCAGGGTTCTGGAAATTCACCCCTCCACTTT
CASSRGQGSGNSPLHF
>NA|TRBV27|TRBJ1-5|NA
TGTGCCAGCAGTTTACAGTATAGTCAGCCCCAGCATTTT
CASSLQYSQPQHF
>NA|TRBV19|TRBJ2-3|NA
TGTGCCAGTAGTCTCGGAGGGGGGGACGGCACAGATACGCAGTATTTT
CASSLGGGDGTDTQYF
>NA|TRBV2|TRBJ1-5|few
TGTGCCAGCAGGAGGAGCTCTTCCAATCAGCCCCAGCATTTT
CASRRSSSNQPQHF
>NA|TRBV15|TRBJ2-7|NA
TGTGCCACCAGCAGAGATTGGACCGGACCCTACGAGCAGTACTTC
CATSRDWTGPYEQYF
>TRBD1|TRBV7-8|TRBJ2-5|NA
TGTGCCAGCAGCCCCCCCGGAACAGGGGGCCAAGAGACCCAGTACTTC
CASSPPGTGGQETQYF
>TRBD1|TRBV27|TRBJ1-5|many
TGTGCCAGCAGTTTCGGACAGGGAGGAAATCAGCCCCAGCATTTT
CASSFGQGGNQPQHF
>TRBD1|TRBV15|TRBJ2-7|NA
TGTGCCACCTCGGGGGACAGGGACTCCTACGAGCAGTACTTC
CATSGDRDSYEQYF
>NA|TRBV2|TRBJ1-2|NA
TGTGCCAGCAGTGACCAGGGAACTAACTATGGCTACACCTTC
CASSDQGTNYGYTF
>NA|TRBV15|TRBJ2-1|NA
TGTGCCCATAGCGAGGGTGGTTTTGGACATGAGCAGTTCTTC
CAHSEGGFGHEQFF
>NA|TRBV13|TRBJ2-3|NA
TGTGCCAGCAGCTTATATGATACGCAGTATTTT
CASSLYDTQYF
>NA|TRBV7-8|TRBJ2-5|NA
TGTGCCAGCAGCTCCGAGCAGGGCGGGACCCAGTACTTC
CASSSEQGGTQYF
>NA|TRBV24-1|TRBJ2-7|few
TGTGCCACCAGCTCCGGACAGACCTACGAGCAGTACTTC
CATSSGQTYEQYF
>NA|TRBV7-9|TRBJ2-7|once
TGTGCCAGCGGCTGGAAGGCCGACTACGAGCAGTACTTC
CASGWKADYEQYF
>NA|TRBV7-8|TRBJ2-1|once
TGTGCCAGCAGCTTGGCCGATTACAATGAGCAGTTCTTC
CASSLADYNEQFF
>NA|TRBV15|TRBJ2-7|NA
TGTGCCACCAGCAGAGACAGGGATAGCGAGCAGTACTTC
CATSRDRDSEQYF
>TRBD1|TRBV29-1|TRBJ1-5|NA
TGCAGCGTTGCCGGGACAGGGGAAAATCAGCCCCAGCATTTT
CSVAGTGENQPQHF
>TRBD1|TRBV24-1|TRBJ1-2|NA
TGTGCCACCAGTGACCCTTCCGGACAGGGGAACTATGGCTACACCTTC
CATSDPSGQGNYGYTF
>NA|TRBV14|TRBJ1-4|NA
TGTGCCAGCAGCAACAGGGTGGATGAAAAACTGTTTTTT
CASSNRVDEKLFF
>NA|TRBV20-1|TRBJ2-7|NA
TGCAGTGCTAGAGATGGAGGATCCTACGAGCAGTACTTC
CSARDGGSYEQYF
>NA|TRBV7-2|TRBJ1-5|NA
TGTGCCAGCAGGCTTAACACTTTCGGCAATCAGCCCCAGCATTTT
CASRLNTFGNQPQHF
>TRBD1|TRBV5-1|TRBJ1-4|NA
TGCGCCAGCAGCGCGCAGGGGGCTTTTGGGGAAAAACTGTTTTTT
CASSAQGAFGEKLFF
>NA|TRBV25-1|TRBJ1-6|NA
TGTGCCAGCAGTGAAACCCAAAATTCACCCCTCCACTTT
CASSETQNSPLHF
>NA|TRBV15|TRBJ1-2|few
TGTGCCACCAGCAGAGAGGACAACGGAAATGGCTACACCTTC
CATSREDNGNGYTF
>TRBD2|TRBV11-2|TRBJ2-3|NA
TGTGCCAGCAGCTTATTACTAGCGGGACGGGTGGGCACAGATACGCAGTATTTT
CASSLLLAGRVGTDTQYF
>NA|TRBV7-2|TRBJ2-7|NA
TGTGCCTGCAGCCGAGGGCGGTACGAGCAGTACTTC
CACSRGRYEQYF
>NA|TRBV2|TRBJ1-4|few
TGTGCCAGCAGATTAGGTCAGGGAGGTGAAAAACTGTTTTTT
CASRLGQGGEKLFF
>TRBD1|TRBV19|TRBJ2-3|NA
TGTGCCAGTAGTCAGGGGGCATCCGCAGATACGCAGTATTTT
CASSQGASADTQYF
>NA|TRBV2|TRBJ1-1|NA
TGTGCCAGCAGTGAGTACCGGGAAGCTTTCTTT
CASSEYREAFF
>NA|TRBV10-1|TRBJ2-4|NA
TGTGCCAGCAGTTACTCGAGCGTGGGCAGGGATAAAAACATGCAGTACTTC
CASSYSSVGRDKNMQYF
>NA|TRBV19|TRBJ1-1|NA
TGTGCCAGTAGTGAGATGAACACTGAAGCTTTCTTT
CASSEMNTEAFF
>NA|TRBV25-1|TRBJ2-7|NA
TGCGCCAGCAGCCAAGATTGGGTGCGGGCAGGGCGAGGCTACGAGCAGTACTTC
CASSQDWVRAGRGYEQYF
>NA|TRBV2|TRBJ1-1|NA
TGTGCCAGCAGTGAGGTACGGCAGAACACTGAAGCTTTCTTT
CASSEVRQNTEAFF
>NA|TRBV19|TRBJ2-1|NA
TGTGCCAGTAGTATAGGAGGGACTCCGGGGTACAATGAGCAGTTCTTC
CASSIGGTPGYNEQFF
>TRBD1|TRBV24-1|TRBJ1-1|NA
TGTGCCACCAGTGACTCCAGGGGGGCGAACACTGAAGCTTTCTTT
CATSDSRGANTEAFF
>NA|TRBV29-1|TRBJ1-5|NA
TGCAGCGTTGGCTGGTCAGGCGATAGCAATCAGCCCCAGCATTTT
CSVGWSGDSNQPQHF
>TRBD1|TRBV10-1|TRBJ1-2|NA
TGCGCCAGCAGCCTCGGACAGGATCATGGCTACACCTTC
CASSLGQDHGYTF
>NA|TRBV24-1|TRBJ2-1|NA
TGTGCCACCAGTGGGACCGATTTCTACAATGAGCAGTTCTTC
CATSGTDFYNEQFF
>NA|TRBV19|TRBJ2-5|hyperexpanded
TGTGCCAGTAGTATAGCCCGGCAGGTAGGGGAGACCCAGTACTTC
CASSIARQVGETQYF
>TRBD2|TRBV11-1|TRBJ2-2|NA
TGTGCCAGCAGCCCACAAAGGGGGACTAGCGGGGGCACCGGGGAGCTGTTTTTT
CASSPQRGTSGGTGELFF
>NA|TRBV5-8|TRBJ2-7|NA
TGTGCCAGCAGCTTTGACCCCCCCCGAGGCGAGCAGTACTTC
CASSFDPPRGEQYF
>TRBD2|TRBV9|TRBJ2-2|NA
TGTGCCAGCAGCGTAGCGGGAGGTTGGGGGGAGCTGTTTTTT
CASSVAGGWGELFF
>NA|TRBV9|TRBJ1-6|NA
TGTGCCAGCAGTGACGGGACAAATTCACCCCTCCACTTT
CASSDGTNSPLHF
>NA|TRBV10-3|TRBJ2-7|few
TGTGCCATCAGTGAGGGAATCTTAGTCCGCGAGCAGTACTTC
CAISEGILVREQYF
>NA|TRBV2|TRBJ1-1|NA
TGTGCCAGCAGTGGACAAAGGGACGGTAAAGCTTTCTTT
CASSGQRDGKAFF
>NA|TRBV6-5|TRBJ1-2|many
TGTGCCAGCAGTTACTCCGGGGACGTAGCTAACTATGGCTACACCTTC
CASSYSGDVANYGYTF
>NA|TRBV24-1|TRBJ2-3|few
TGTGCCACCAGTGACAGGGCAGATACGCAGTATTTT
CATSDRADTQYF